The 30 T cell receptor beta chains reported below all come from one sample, sequenced in a study of cytomegalovirus exposure and HLA in healthy donors. The PCR had 60 Vbeta and 13 Jbeta primers. Method: immunoSEQ multiplex PCR; TCRdb's copy keeps in-frame clones and lacks some. Here the sample spans 150,000 to 200,000 clones, about four fifths being singletons. Sequencing was done on a sample of PBMCs. These receptors all come from a man aged 18-30 years in good health and CMV-seronegative.

This clone has just one count. V usage is TRBV29-1 and J usage is TRBJ2-5; tentatively, D is TRBD2 (5 bases). Germline values: CDR1 SQVTM, CDR2 ANQGSEA. CDR3 length: 11 amino acids. V was trimmed by 4 bases and J by 4 bases, leaving 7 bases between them. In nucleotides, the CDR3 is TGCAGCGTTGTAGGGAGAGAGACCCAGTACTTC. Encoded protein: CSVVGRETQYF.

This clone was counted at least ten times. The V call is TRBV27, the J call TRBJ1-1, with 8 bases aligning to TRBD1. CDR3 length equals 13 residues. Trimming cost V 9 bases and J 5 bases; bases outside gene matches: 8. Germline V lookup: CDR1 MNHEY, CDR2 SMNVEV (reference sequence). The CDR3 protein is CASQDRARTEAFF. The CDR3 nucleotides are TGTGCCAGTCAGGACAGGGCTAGGACTGAAGCTTTCTTT.

The chain carries TRBV5-4 and TRBJ1-2; 10 bases align to TRBD1. Looked up from germline, CDR1 is SGHNT and CDR2 is YYREEE (reference sequence). The V segment lost 0 bases and the J segment 8 bases; nucleotides outside the gene matches: 4. The CDR3 covers 14 residues. In nucleotides, the CDR3 is TGTGCCAGCAGCTTGGCCGGGACAGGGGTAGGCTACACCTTC. It translates to CASSLAGTGVGYTF.

This rearrangement joins TRBV21-1 to TRBJ1-5; the table gives TRBD1 as D, unverified against the DNA. TRBV21-1 constitutes a pseudogene. This CDR3 has 15 amino acids. The CDR3 here is CASSIWTGVNQPQHF. CDR3 nucleotide sequence: TGTGCCAGCAGCATTTGGACAGGGGTCAATCAGCCCCAGCATTTT.

The V call is TRBV7-9, the J call TRBJ2-7; 11 nucleotides line up with TRBD2. Trimming took 4 bases from V and 3 from J; bases not matched to a gene: 8. CDR3 size: 16 residues. The V gene's germline CDR1 is SEHNR and CDR2 FQNEAQ (reference sequence). The CDR3 reads CASSSKLAGADYEQYF. The CDR3 DNA reads TGTGCCAGCAGCTCTAAACTAGCGGGGGCCGACTACGAGCAGTACTTC.

The chain employs TRBV27 and TRBJ2-7; 11 bases map to TRBD2. With 3 bases clipped from V and 3 bases from J, the junction kept 4 bases outside the gene matches. This CDR3 spans 15 amino acids. Per the germline V gene, CDR1 is MNHEY and CDR2 is SMNVEV (reference sequence). For the CDR3, the DNA is TGTGCCAGCAGTTTCTCTAGCGGGGGGAACTACGAGCAGTACTTC. It translates to CASSFSSGGNYEQYF.

The chain links TRBV27 to TRBJ1-4, with 7 positions matching TRBD1. Looked up from germline, CDR1 is MNHEY and CDR2 is SMNVEV (reference sequence). This CDR3 has 15 amino acids. V was clipped by 5 bases and J by 7 bases; unmatched bases: 10. The CDR3 protein is CASSMSFAGGEKLFF. CDR3 DNA sequence: TGTGCCAGCAGTATGTCGTTCGCAGGGGGTGAAAAACTGTTTTTT.

Of note for this clone: The same CDR3 is also encoded by other DNA sequences in this sample. The rearrangement joins TRBV5-1 to TRBJ2-5; D may be TRBD2 (5 bases). V shed 4 bases and J shed 4 bases, with 17 bases lying between them. Germline V gene lookup returns CDR1 SGHRS and CDR2 YFSETQ. This CDR3 contains 15 residues. The CDR3 loop is CASSTGGLEGETQYF. The CDR3 bases are TGCGCCAGCAGCACCGGAGGTCTAGAAGGAGAGACCCAGTACTTC.

This clone was counted between two and nine times. This chain links TRBV7-2 with TRBJ1-3; D gene unclear. The CDR3 runs to 16 residues. Deletions cut 3 bases from V and 0 bases from J, with 12 bases between. Germline V gives CDR1 SGHTA, CDR2 FQGNSA. The DNA for the CDR3 is TGTGCCAGCAGCTTCGGGAGGGAGGGCTCTGGAAACACCATATATTTT. Protein sequence: CASSFGREGSGNTIYF. Looking up the rest from reference TRBV7-2 and TRBJ1-3 gives the full variable domain: GAGVSQSPSNKVTEKGKDVELRCDPISGHTALYWYRQSLGQGLEFLIYFQGNSAPDKSGLPSDRFSAERTGGSVSTLTIQRTQQEDSAVYLCASSFGREGSGNTIYFGEGSWLTVV.

CDR3 nucleotide sequence: TGTGCCAGCAGTTTACCTGTGCCTAAGGGAGGGAGAACCGGGGAGCTGTTTTTT. This encodes CASSLPVPKGGRTGELFF. V and J are TRBV27 and TRBJ2-2, with TRBD2 matching over 7 bases. CDR1 is MNHEY and CDR2 is SMNVEV in the germline V gene (reference sequence). With V trimmed by 2 bases and J by 5 bases, 14 bases remained unmatched. This CDR3 is built from 18 residues.

The V gene is TRBV28, the J gene TRBJ2-5, with 8 bases fitting TRBD1. The CDR3 loop spans 15 amino acids. CDR1 MDHEN and CDR2 SYDVKM come from the germline V gene. V was pared by 4 bases and J by 1 base, with 5 bases of the junction left unmatched. DNA for the CDR3: TGTGCCAGCAGTTCCCGGACAGGGCCCCAAGAGACCCAGTACTTC. Translated, it gives CASSSRTGPQETQYF.

The J gene is TRBJ2-3, the V gene TRBV7-9; 7 bases agree with TRBD2. CDR1 is SEHNR and CDR2 is FQNEAQ in the germline V gene (reference sequence). V trimming: 4 bases; J trimming: 4 bases; junction bases outside the gene matches: 14. This CDR3 region has 17 residues. The CDR3 here is CASSSRPSAGDSDTQYF. CDR3 nucleotides: TGTGCCAGCAGCTCCCGCCCTTCGGCGGGAGACTCAGATACGCAGTATTTT.

The rearrangement uses TRBV15 and TRBJ1-5; 10 positions agree with TRBD1. Germline V lookup: CDR1 LNHNV, CDR2 YYDKDF (reference sequence). This CDR3 comprises 19 residues. Losses at the gene ends were 5 bases for V and 0 bases for J; bases not matched to a gene: 13. The CDR3 DNA sequence: TGTGCCACCAGCGGACAGACAGGGGGCGCGGAGTTTAGCAATCAGCCCCAGCATTTT. Encoded protein: CATSGQTGGAEFSNQPQHF.

The V gene is TRBV4-2, the J gene TRBJ2-2; D possibly corresponds to TRBD1 (6 bases). Germline V lookup: CDR1 LGHNA, CDR2 YNFKEQ. V shed 2 bases and J shed 6 bases, with 19 bases lying between them. CDR3 size: 17 residues. CDR3 nucleotides: TGTGCCAGCAGCCAAACTTGGACAGCTCAGCCCTCCGGGGAGCTGTTTTTT. Encoded protein: CASSQTWTAQPSGELFF.

This clone was seen a few times. The chain joins TRBV7-2 to TRBJ1-2; D is ambiguous. Trimming took off 3 bases at V and 7 bases at J, with 6 bases between the two ends. This CDR3 has 11 residues. Germline V lookup: CDR1 SGHTA, CDR2 FQGNSA. CDR3 DNA sequence: TGTGCCAGCAGCTTCACTACTGGCTACACCTTC. Encoded protein: CASSFTTGYTF.

V and J are TRBV5-1 and TRBJ2-2; 7 nucleotides match TRBD1. Losses at the gene ends were 6 bases for V and 2 bases for J; bases not matched to a gene: 16. Germline CDR1 SGHRS, CDR2 YFSETQ. This CDR3 region has 18 residues. In DNA, the CDR3 is TGCGCCAGCAACCGAGATTACCGAGGACAGGTTAACACCGGGGAGCTGTTTTTT. It yields the protein CASNRDYRGQVNTGELFF.

The chain joins TRBV10-2 to TRBJ1-3; D gene uncertain. Germline CDR1 is WSHSY and CDR2 is SAAADI. The V and J ends lost 5 bases and 0 bases respectively, with 11 bases between them. The CDR3 covers 15 residues. The CDR3 coding sequence is TGCGCCAGCAGTAGGTACAGCTACTCTGGAAACACCATATATTTT. Translated: CASSRYSYSGNTIYF.

The rearrangement uses TRBV7-2 and TRBJ2-7; D not certain. The V gene's germline CDR1 is SGHTA and CDR2 FQGNSA. V lost 5 bases, J lost 1 base, and 6 bases lay in between. The CDR3 spans 12 residues. DNA of the CDR3: TGTGCCAGCAGCCAATTGTCCTACGAGCAGTACTTC. Translation: CASSQLSYEQYF.

This chain connects TRBV10-3 to TRBJ1-1, with 8 bases fitting TRBD1. The germline V gene has CDR1 ENHRY and CDR2 SYGVKD. This CDR3 region has 15 residues. V was clipped by 2 bases and J by 5 bases; unmatched bases: 7. DNA for the CDR3: TGTGCCATCAGTGAGGAAGGACAGGGAGGGACTGAAGCTTTCTTT. Its protein product is CAISEEGQGGTEAFF.

The chain combines TRBV6-6 with TRBJ2-3, with 10 bases that match TRBD2. The CDR3 length is 15 residues. Trimming removed 7 bases from V and 0 bases from J; junction bases left unmatched: 4. Germline values: CDR1 MNHNY, CDR2 SVGAGI (reference sequence). The CDR3 sequence: CASTPSGGSTDTQYF. In DNA form, the CDR3 reads TGTGCCAGCACCCCTAGCGGGGGAAGCACAGATACGCAGTATTTT.

The CDR3 nucleotides are TGCAGCGCCGAACGGGGACAGAACTATGGCTACACCTTC. Protein sequence: CSAERGQNYGYTF. The chain employs TRBV29-1 and TRBJ1-2, with 7 nucleotides matching TRBD1. Germline CDR1 reads SQVTM; CDR2 reads ANQGSEA. CDR3 length: 13 residues. Germline trimming cut 7 bases from V and 2 bases from J; bases unmatched to any gene: 7.

V is TRBV15 and J is TRBJ2-3; TRBD2 aligns across 7 bases. CDR1 LNHNV and CDR2 YYDKDF come from the germline V gene (reference sequence). This CDR3 region has 14 residues. Losses at the gene ends were 0 bases for V and 9 bases for J; bases not matched to a gene: 6. Written as DNA, the CDR3 is TGTGCCACCAGCAGAGATTATTTGGGACTAACGCAGTATTTT. This codes for CATSRDYLGLTQYF.

V gene TRBV18 combines with J gene TRBJ2-7; D is possibly TRBD1 (5 bases). CDR3 length: 14 residues. Trimming stripped 4 bases from V and 3 bases from J, with 13 bases between. The germline V gene encodes CDR1 KGHSH and CDR2 LQKENI. The CDR3 bases are TGTGCCAGCTCACAACTGTCGGACAACTACGAGCAGTACTTC. Amino acid sequence: CASSQLSDNYEQYF.

The chain joins TRBV25-1 to TRBJ2-5; D possibly corresponds to TRBD1 (6 bases). The J call may be in error: the DNA end matches TRBJ2-7 better. The CDR3 loop spans 14 amino acids. Germline CDR1 MGHDK, CDR2 SYGVNS. CDR3 nucleotides: TGTGCCAGCAGTGAATATACACAGGGCTACGAGCAGTACTTC. Translated, it gives CASSEYTQGYEQYF.

The chain employs TRBV5-1 and TRBJ2-1; 9 nucleotides match TRBD2. There are 16 residues in the CDR3. V lost 5 bases to trimming and J lost 4 bases; unmatched junction nucleotides: 10. CDR1 SGHRS and CDR2 YFSETQ come from the germline V gene. CDR3 sequence (DNA): TGCGCCAGCAGTCTACTTAGCGGGAGATATTACAATGAGCAGTTCTTC. Translating gives CASSLLSGRYYNEQFF.

The V call is TRBV7-9, the J call TRBJ1-3, with D perhaps matching TRBD1 (6 bases). Germline V lookup: CDR1 SEHNR, CDR2 FQNEAQ (reference sequence). This CDR3 contains 14 residues. V dropped 6 bases and J dropped 1 base, with 10 bases sitting between them. The CDR3 is CASSRTGSGNTIYF. CDR3 in DNA: TGTGCCAGCAGTCGAACAGGGTCTGGAAACACCATATATTTT. Full variable domain (remainder filled in from reference TRBV7-9 and TRBJ1-3): DTGVSQNPRHKITKRGQNVTFRCDPISEHNRLYWYRQTLGQGPEFLTYFQNEAQLEKSRLLSDRFSAERPKGSFSTLEIQRTEQGDSAMYLCASSRTGSGNTIYFGEGSWLTVV.

This chain connects TRBV7-9 to TRBJ1-3; no definite D call. V lost 5 bases, J lost 1 base, and 9 bases lay in between. This CDR3 has 14 amino acids. From germline, CDR1 is SEHNR and CDR2 FQNEAQ (reference sequence). The DNA for the CDR3 is TGTGCCAGCAGCCCAGGATTATCTGGAAACACCATATATTTT. This sequence encodes CASSPGLSGNTIYF.

The chain combines TRBV5-1 with TRBJ2-6, with 9 bases lining up with TRBD2. V dropped 4 bases and J dropped 0; count of bases not matched to a gene: 11. Germline V gives CDR1 SGHRS, CDR2 YFSETQ. This CDR3 has 19 residues. CDR3 nucleotides: TGCGCCAGCAGCCCCGTAGCGGGAGTGGGTCTCTCTGGGGCCAACGTCCTGACTTTC. Residues: CASSPVAGVGLSGANVLTF.

This clone has more than one count but fewer than ten. The CDR3: CASGQVGSYEQYF. DNA for the CDR3: TGTGCCAGCGGACAGGTTGGGTCCTACGAGCAGTACTTC. V is TRBV10-3 and J is TRBJ2-7, with 7 positions matching TRBD1. Germline V gene sequence: CDR1 ENHRY, CDR2 SYGVKD. Trimming removed 10 bases from V and 1 base from J; junction bases left unmatched: 7. The CDR3 covers 13 residues.

The rearrangement uses TRBV9 and TRBJ1-1, with 7 bases aligning to TRBD1. The V segment lost 3 bases and the J segment 4 bases; nucleotides outside the gene matches: 9. The CDR3 spans 15 residues. Germline V gene sequence: CDR1 SGDLS, CDR2 YYNGEE. CDR3 loop: CASSAGGTASTEAFF. DNA of the CDR3: TGTGCCAGCAGCGCCGGTGGGACAGCATCCACTGAAGCTTTCTTT.